Shown below are 24 T cell receptor beta chains from a single sample sequenced in a study of OX40 agonist ivuxolimab in advanced cancers. Produced via immunoSEQ multiplex PCR; TCRdb's table is partial and in-frame only. Of approximately 82,000 clones listed, roughly 81% are singletons. The starting material was CD4+ or CD8+ T cells sorted from blood, obtained in a trial of the OX40 agonist ivuxolimab. These receptors were taken from an adult with an advanced solid tumor such as melanoma, head and neck, liver or kidney cancer.

CDR3 in DNA: TGTGCCTGGAGTAGGGGGCCGAACACTGAAGCTTTCTTT. Translated, it gives CAWSRGPNTEAFF. The chain is built from TRBV30 and TRBJ1-1; 7 bases align to TRBD1. CDR1 is GTSNPN and CDR2 is SVGIG in the germline V gene (reference sequence). The length of the CDR3 is 13 residues. With V trimmed by 2 bases and J by 1 base, 1 base remained unmatched.

V usage is TRBV13 and J usage is TRBJ2-3; the D gene is possibly TRBD2 (5 bases). Germline CDR1 PRHDT, CDR2 FYEKMQ (reference sequence). This CDR3 has 15 residues. The V end was cut by 4 bases, the J end by 0 bases, with 11 bases between. The CDR3 loop is CASSWRTVSTDTQYF. DNA for the CDR3: TGTGCCAGCAGCTGGAGGACTGTTAGCACAGATACGCAGTATTTT.

In regard to this clone: Different DNA sequences within this sample yield the same CDR3. The rearrangement uses TRBV11-2 and TRBJ1-2; D is possibly TRBD1 (6 bases). The V gene's germline CDR1 is SGHAT and CDR2 FQNNGV. This CDR3 is 14 amino acids long. Trimming took 0 bases from V and 5 from J, leaving 10 bases between them. CDR3 nucleotide sequence: TGTGCCAGCAGCTTAGACAGGGGCGATTATGGCTACACCTTC. It is translated as CASSLDRGDYGYTF.

This clone was counted a few times. The V gene is TRBV6-1, the J gene TRBJ2-7; no definite D call. The CDR3 has 16 residues. V lost 2 bases, J lost 0 bases, and 14 bases lay in between. Germline assignment: CDR1 MNHNS and CDR2 SASEGT. CDR3 protein: CASSEWSPTSSYEQYF. CDR3 nucleotides: TGTGCCAGCAGTGAATGGAGCCCCACCAGCTCCTACGAGCAGTACTTC.

CDR3 sequence (DNA): TGCGCCAGCCTCGAAGGGAGGGAAGGGAACTATGGCTACACCTTC. Protein product: CASLEGREGNYGYTF. The chain uses TRBV10-1 and TRBJ1-2; the D is unclear. The length of the CDR3 is 15 residues. V dropped 8 bases and J dropped 2 bases, with 18 bases sitting between them. Germline assignment: CDR1 WNHNN and CDR2 SYGVQD (reference sequence).

The chain is built from TRBV5-1 and TRBJ2-3; 8 bases map to TRBD2. Germline CDR1 reads SGHRS; CDR2 reads YFSETQ. V lost 0 bases and J lost 6; bases outside the gene matches: 3. This CDR3 has 14 residues. The CDR3 nucleotides read TGCGCCAGCAGCTTGGCGGGAGGGGGTGATACGCAGTATTTT. It codes for CASSLAGGGDTQYF.

The chain joins TRBV5-1 to TRBJ1-4; weak D call: TRBD1 (5 bases). The ends were cut back, 2 bases at V and 7 bases at J, with 12 bases in the middle. Germline loops: CDR1 SGHRS, CDR2 YFSETQ. The CDR3 runs 14 residues. CDR3 DNA: TGCGCCAGCAGCTTCGGGCAGGGTCGTGAAAAACTGTTTTTT. Its translation: CASSFGQGREKLFF.

The chain uses TRBV7-2 and TRBJ1-6; D remains unclear. Trimming pared 2 bases from V and 7 bases from J, leaving 9 bases between. Per the germline V gene, CDR1 is SGHTA and CDR2 is FQGNSA. CDR3 length equals 14 residues. CDR3 in amino acids: CASSLRTENSPLHF. CDR3 coding DNA: TGTGCCAGCAGCTTACGGACCGAGAATTCACCCCTCCACTTT.

The CDR3 DNA sequence: TGTGCCAGCAGCCAAAGTAGTTCACCCCTCCACTTT. This encodes CASSQSSSPLHF. V usage is TRBV14 and J usage is TRBJ1-6, with unresolved D. The CDR3 consists of 12 residues. Germline CDR1 SGHDN, CDR2 FVKESK. V was cut by 2 bases and J by 9 bases, with 5 bases left in between.

This clone was seen just once. The chain uses TRBV5-6 and TRBJ2-2; possibly TRBD2 for D (6 bases). Per the germline V gene, CDR1 is SGHDT and CDR2 is YYEEEE. This CDR3 is built from 13 residues. Deletions cut 5 bases from V and 4 bases from J, with 9 bases between. CDR3 bases: TGTGCCAGCAGGGGGGACTTCACCGGGGAGCTGTTTTTT. It codes for CASRGDFTGELFF.

J is TRBJ1-4 and V is TRBV14; D uncertain. Per the germline V gene, CDR1 is SGHDN and CDR2 is FVKESK. Trimming took off 3 bases at V and 8 bases at J, with 16 bases between the two ends. This CDR3 spans 15 amino acids. The chain's CDR3 is CASSHQTAMGEKLFF. Written as DNA, the CDR3 is TGTGCCAGCAGCCACCAGACGGCGATGGGGGAAAAACTGTTTTTT.

The chain joins TRBV27 to TRBJ2-7; D gene ambiguous. The CDR3 contains 13 residues. The V end was cut by 4 bases, the J end by 2 bases, with 9 bases between. In germline, CDR1 is MNHEY, CDR2 SMNVEV (reference sequence). CDR3 sequence: CASSSVRTYEQYF. Written as DNA, the CDR3 is TGTGCCAGCAGTTCCGTCAGAACCTACGAGCAGTACTTC.

This clone turned up a few times. V is TRBV6-6 and J is TRBJ1-2, with 9 positions matching TRBD1. Trimming at V came to 7 bases and at J to 8 bases, leaving 11 bases not matched to a gene. Germline assignment: CDR1 MNHNY and CDR2 SVGAGI (reference sequence). The CDR3 sequence is 14 residues long. CDR3 bases: TGTGCCAGCACTCGCACAGGGGGCCTGTACGGCTACACCTTC. Encoded protein: CASTRTGGLYGYTF.

The chain links TRBV27 to TRBJ2-2, with D uncertain. Germline lookup yields CDR1 MNHEY and CDR2 SMNVEV (reference sequence). V was clipped by 6 bases and J by 5 bases, with 13 bases between them. The CDR3 length is 14 residues. CDR3 in amino acids: CASSSIVGTGELFF. The CDR3, as DNA: TGTGCCAGCAGCTCCATTGTCGGGACCGGGGAGCTGTTTTTT.

The genes are TRBV9 and TRBJ1-1; D is undetermined. Germline loops: CDR1 SGDLS, CDR2 YYNGEE. V lost 5 bases, J lost 1 base, and 12 bases lay in between. This CDR3 spans 14 amino acids. CDR3 bases: TGTGCCAGCAGTCCTCTTCACGCGAACACTGAAGCTTTCTTT. It translates to CASSPLHANTEAFF.

This clone was detected ten times or more. The CDR3 reads CASSYSTSGSPEQYF. The CDR3 DNA follows: TGTGCCAGCAGTTACTCGACTAGCGGGAGCCCCGAGCAGTACTTC. The chain recombines TRBV6-5 with TRBJ2-7; TRBD2 matches at 12 bases. Unmatched junction bases numbered 3, after V lost 0 bases and J lost 6 bases. Germline CDR1 and CDR2: MNHEY and SVGAGI. The CDR3 is 15 amino acids.

The chain links TRBV7-2 to TRBJ2-2, with unresolved D. There are 15 residues in the CDR3. Germline V gene data show CDR1 as SGHTA and CDR2 as FQGNSA. V was shortened by 1 base and J by 1 base, with 7 bases between the two germline ends. CDR3 sequence: CASSLVTGNTGELFF. The DNA of the CDR3 is TGTGCCAGCAGCTTAGTAACCGGGAACACCGGGGAGCTGTTTTTT.

Notes on this clone: The same CDR3 also results from other DNA sequences found in this sample. The chain links TRBV5-1 to TRBJ1-1; D gene uncertain. Trimming cost V 1 base and J 1 base, with 5 bases left between them. The CDR3 covers 13 residues. Germline CDR1 is SGHRS and CDR2 is YFSETQ. CDR3 sequence (DNA): TGCGCCAGCAGCTTGCAAGGGAACACTGAAGCTTTCTTT. The encoded protein is CASSLQGNTEAFF.

The chain employs TRBV30 and TRBJ2-3, with D possibly TRBD2 on 5 matching bases. Germline lookup yields CDR1 GTSNPN and CDR2 SVGIG (reference sequence). The length of the CDR3 is 13 residues. V shed 0 bases and J shed 4 bases, with 8 bases lying between them. CDR3 DNA: TGTGCCTGGAGTGTAGGAGGCCCAGATACGCAGTATTTT. It yields the protein CAWSVGGPDTQYF.

The V and J genes are TRBV11-2 and TRBJ1-1, with D uncertain. V lost 5 bases and J lost 0, with 7 bases in between. Germline V CDR1 and CDR2: SGHAT, FQNNGV. The CDR3 extends over 13 amino acids. The CDR3 bases are TGTGCCAGCAGCCCTCTAATGAACACTGAAGCTTTCTTT. Protein: CASSPLMNTEAFF.

CDR3 coding DNA: TGTGCCACCAGCACCCAGCGGGGGGTCTACACCGGGGAGCTGTTTTTT. Residues: CATSTQRGVYTGELFF. The genes are TRBV15 and TRBJ2-2; 9 bases fit TRBD2. J gave up 3 bases and V 4 bases, and 6 bases lay outside the gene matches. In germline, CDR1 is LNHNV, CDR2 YYDKDF (reference sequence). The CDR3 runs 16 residues. Using reference TRBV15 and TRBJ2-2 for the parts outside the CDR3, the full variable domain is DAMVIQNPRYQVTQFGKPVTLSCSQTLNHNVMYWYQQKSSQAPKLLFHYYDKDFNNEADTPDNFQSRRPNTSFCFLDIRSPGLGDTAMYLCATSTQRGVYTGELFFGEGSRLTVL.

This rearrangement joins TRBV5-4 to TRBJ2-5, with D unresolved. The closer fit of TRBJ2-7 to the DNA end suggests the J call may be wrong. This CDR3 contains 15 residues. Germline CDR1 SGHNT, CDR2 YYREEE (reference sequence). DNA for the CDR3: TGTGCCAGCAGCACGGGTTCCGCAACACCCTACGAGCAGTACTTC. Encoded protein: CASSTGSATPYEQYF.

The rearrangement uses TRBV5-1 and TRBJ1-1; 7 bases line up with TRBD1. The CDR3 totals 14 residues. With 0 bases clipped from V and 4 bases from J, the junction kept 3 bases outside the gene matches. The germline CDR1 and CDR2 sequences are SGHRS and YFSETQ. The CDR3 region has the DNA TGCGCCAGCAGCTTGGACAGGGGAATCACTGAAGCTTTCTTT. It specifies CASSLDRGITEAFF. The complete variable domain, with remaining parts taken from reference TRBV5-1 and TRBJ1-1, reads KAGVTQTPRYLIKTRGQQVTLSCSPISGHRSVSWYQQTPGQGLQFLFEYFSETQRNKGNFPGRFSGRQFSNSRSEMNVSTLELGDSALYLCASSLDRGITEAFFGQGTRLTVV.

This sequence joins TRBV25-1 and TRBJ2-5; 11 nucleotides agree with TRBD1. Germline V lookup: CDR1 MGHDK, CDR2 SYGVNS. J was trimmed by 5 bases and V by 4 bases; bases with no gene match: 3. This CDR3 spans 14 amino acids. In DNA form, the CDR3 reads TGTGCCAGCAGTGGGACAGGGGGCTCGGAGACCCAGTACTTC. This encodes CASSGTGGSETQYF. The complete variable domain, with remaining parts taken from reference TRBV25-1 and TRBJ2-5, reads EADIYQTPRYLVIGTGKKITLECSQTMGHDKMYWYQQDPGMELHLIHYSYGVNSTEKGDLSSESTVSRIRTEHFPLTLESARPSHTSQYLCASSGTGGSETQYFGPGTRLLVL.